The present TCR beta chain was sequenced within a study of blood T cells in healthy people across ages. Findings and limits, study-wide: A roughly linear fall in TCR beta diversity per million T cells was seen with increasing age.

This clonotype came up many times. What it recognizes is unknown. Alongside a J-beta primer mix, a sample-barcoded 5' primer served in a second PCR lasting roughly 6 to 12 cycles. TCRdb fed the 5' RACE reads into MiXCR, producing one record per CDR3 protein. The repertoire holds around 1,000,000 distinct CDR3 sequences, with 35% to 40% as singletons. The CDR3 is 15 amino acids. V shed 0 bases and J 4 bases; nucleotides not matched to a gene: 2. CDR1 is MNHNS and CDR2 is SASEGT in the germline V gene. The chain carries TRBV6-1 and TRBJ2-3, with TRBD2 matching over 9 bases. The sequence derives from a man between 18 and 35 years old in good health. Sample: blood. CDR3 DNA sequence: TGTGCCAGCAGTGAAGCGCCTAGCGGGGCAGATACGCAGTATTTT. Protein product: CASSEAPSGADTQYF.